This TCR beta chain was sequenced for a study of shared clonotypes between healthy human individuals. It was across several immunoSEQ plates that each subset's genomic DNA was evenly split. Measured with immunoSEQ multiplex PCR; TCRdb has only the in-frame clones, and not every one. Among millions of clones, around 90% were seen once, and the ten largest hold roughly 0.15%. The V and J ends lost 3 bases and 6 bases respectively, with 7 bases between them. Germline V gene sequence: CDR1 SQVTM, CDR2 ANQGSEA. The CDR3 has 11 residues. The sample was naive CD4+ T cells sorted from blood. The sample's subset: CD45RA+ positively selected. The chain joins TRBV29-1 to TRBJ2-3, with D possibly TRBD1 on 6 matching bases. This receptor was taken from a man between 18 and 29 years old in good health. This CDR3 is CSVDQGDTQYF. CDR3 nucleotides: TGCAGCGTTGACCAGGGGGATACGCAGTATTTT.